This TCR beta chain was identified during a study of T-cell reconstitution after alpha-beta-depleted transplantation in children. Construction of the TCRbeta library involved unique molecular identifiers. TCRdb redid the calling of the PCR reads with MiXCR, one entry per CDR3 protein. Seen here are a few hundred thousand distinct CDR3 sequences, approximately 10% observed once, and the top ten hold around 2.4%. In this sample, this clonotype turned up many times. The receptor's source is a human donor who donated a stem cell graft to a child with acute lymphoblastic leukemia. The input for sequencing was PBMCs from the stem cell graft donor, taken from the stem cell graft.

The DNA of the CDR3 is TGTGCCAGCAGCCAAGGACGGGAGAATAATTCACCCCTCCACTTT. Amino acids: CASSQGRENNSPLHF. The chain has TRBV3-1 and TRBJ1-6; no firm D call. Germline CDR1 reads LGHDT; CDR2 reads YNNKEL (reference sequence). The CDR3 has 15 residues. The V gene lost 1 base and the J gene lost 5 bases, with 9 bases spanning the gap.